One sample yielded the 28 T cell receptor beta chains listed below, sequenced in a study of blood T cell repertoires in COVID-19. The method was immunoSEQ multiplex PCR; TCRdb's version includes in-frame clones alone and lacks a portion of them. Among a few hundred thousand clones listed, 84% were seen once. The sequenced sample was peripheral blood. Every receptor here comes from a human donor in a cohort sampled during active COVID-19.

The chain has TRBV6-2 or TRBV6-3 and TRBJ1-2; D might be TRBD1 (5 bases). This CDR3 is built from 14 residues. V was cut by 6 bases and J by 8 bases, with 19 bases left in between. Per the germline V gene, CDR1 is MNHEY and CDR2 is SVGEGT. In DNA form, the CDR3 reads TGTGCCAGCAGCCCCTATCGGGGGATCGGGGGCTACACCTTC. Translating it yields CASSPYRGIGGYTF.

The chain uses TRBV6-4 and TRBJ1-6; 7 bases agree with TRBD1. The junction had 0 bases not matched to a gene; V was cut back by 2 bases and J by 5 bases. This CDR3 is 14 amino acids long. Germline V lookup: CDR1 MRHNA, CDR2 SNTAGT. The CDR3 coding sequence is TGTGCCAGCAGTGACGGGACAGATAATTCACCCCTCCACTTT. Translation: CASSDGTDNSPLHF.

The CDR3 protein is CASKGQGAQGTGELFF. The CDR3 DNA is TGTGCCAGCAAGGGACAGGGGGCTCAGGGCACCGGGGAGCTGTTTTTT. The V call is TRBV28, the J call TRBJ2-2; 12 nucleotides align to TRBD1. Germline loops: CDR1 MDHEN, CDR2 SYDVKM. This CDR3 has 16 amino acids. V lost 7 bases, J lost 4 bases, and 7 bases stayed unmatched.

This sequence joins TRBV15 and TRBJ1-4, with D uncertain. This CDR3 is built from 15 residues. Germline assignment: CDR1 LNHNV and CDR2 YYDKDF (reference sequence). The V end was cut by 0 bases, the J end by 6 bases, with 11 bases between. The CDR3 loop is CATSRDRRVDEKLFF. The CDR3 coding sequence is TGTGCCACCAGCAGAGATCGGCGGGTGGATGAAAAACTGTTTTTT.

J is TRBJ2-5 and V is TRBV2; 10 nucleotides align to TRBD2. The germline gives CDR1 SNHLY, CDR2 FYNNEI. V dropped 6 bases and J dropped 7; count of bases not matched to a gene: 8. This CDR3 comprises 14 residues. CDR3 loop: CASSRAGGLVTQYF. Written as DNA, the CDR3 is TGTGCCAGCAGCAGAGCGGGGGGGCTGGTGACCCAGTACTTC.

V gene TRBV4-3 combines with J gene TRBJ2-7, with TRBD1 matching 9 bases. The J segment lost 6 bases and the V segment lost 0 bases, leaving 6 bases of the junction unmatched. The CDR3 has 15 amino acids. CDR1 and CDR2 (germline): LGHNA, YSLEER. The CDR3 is CASSQDQGTGIEQYF. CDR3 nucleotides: TGCGCCAGCAGCCAAGATCAGGGGACAGGGATCGAGCAGTACTTC.

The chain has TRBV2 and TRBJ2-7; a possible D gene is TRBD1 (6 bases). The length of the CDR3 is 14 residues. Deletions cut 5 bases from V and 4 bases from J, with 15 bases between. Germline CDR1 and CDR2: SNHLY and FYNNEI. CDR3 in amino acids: CASSPTGGRYEQYF. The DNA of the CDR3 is TGTGCCAGCAGTCCGACAGGAGGACGGTACGAGCAGTACTTC.

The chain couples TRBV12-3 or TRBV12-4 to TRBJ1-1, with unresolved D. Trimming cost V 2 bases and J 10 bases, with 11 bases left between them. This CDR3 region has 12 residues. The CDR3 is CASSLSGSSAFF. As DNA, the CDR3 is TGTGCCAGCAGTTTAAGCGGGAGTTCAGCTTTCTTT.

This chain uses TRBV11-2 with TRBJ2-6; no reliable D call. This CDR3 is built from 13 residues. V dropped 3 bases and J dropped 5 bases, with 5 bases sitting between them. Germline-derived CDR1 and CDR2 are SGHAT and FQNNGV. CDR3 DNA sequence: TGTGCCAGCAGCTTTAGAAGGGCCAACGTCCTGACTTTC. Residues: CASSFRRANVLTF.

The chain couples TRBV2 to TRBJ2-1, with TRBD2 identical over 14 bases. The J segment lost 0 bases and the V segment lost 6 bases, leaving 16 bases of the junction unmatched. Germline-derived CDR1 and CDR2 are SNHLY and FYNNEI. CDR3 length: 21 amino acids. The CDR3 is CASSSVGSGLAGASSYNEQFF. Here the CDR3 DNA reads TGTGCCAGCAGCTCAGTCGGATCGGGACTAGCGGGGGCAAGCTCCTACAATGAGCAGTTCTTC.

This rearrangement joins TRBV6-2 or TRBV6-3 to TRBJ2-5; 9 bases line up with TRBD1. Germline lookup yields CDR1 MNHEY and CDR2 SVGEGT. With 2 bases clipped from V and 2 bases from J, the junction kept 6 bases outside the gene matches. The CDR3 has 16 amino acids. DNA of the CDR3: TGTGCCAGCAGTTACGGGGGACAGGGTAATCAAGAGACCCAGTACTTC. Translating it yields CASSYGGQGNQETQYF.

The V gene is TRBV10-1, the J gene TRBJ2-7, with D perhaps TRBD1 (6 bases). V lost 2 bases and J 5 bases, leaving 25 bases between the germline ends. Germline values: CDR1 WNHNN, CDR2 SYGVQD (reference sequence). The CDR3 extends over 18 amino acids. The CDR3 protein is CASSEAKDRGSLFHEQYF. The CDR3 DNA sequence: TGCGCCAGCAGTGAGGCGAAGGATAGGGGGTCTTTATTCCACGAGCAGTACTTC.

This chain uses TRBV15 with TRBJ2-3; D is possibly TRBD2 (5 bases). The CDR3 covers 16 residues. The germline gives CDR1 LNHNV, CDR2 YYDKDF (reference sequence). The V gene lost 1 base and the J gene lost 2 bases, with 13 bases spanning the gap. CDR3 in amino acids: CATSRVTSSFTDTQYF. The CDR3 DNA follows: TGTGCCACCAGCAGAGTTACTAGTTCTTTCACAGATACGCAGTATTTT.

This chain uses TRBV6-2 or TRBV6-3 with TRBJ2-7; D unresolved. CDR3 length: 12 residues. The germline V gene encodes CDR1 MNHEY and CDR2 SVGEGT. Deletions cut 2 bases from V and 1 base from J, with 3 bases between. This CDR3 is CASSYPSYEQYF. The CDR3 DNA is TGTGCCAGCAGTTACCCTTCCTACGAGCAGTACTTC.

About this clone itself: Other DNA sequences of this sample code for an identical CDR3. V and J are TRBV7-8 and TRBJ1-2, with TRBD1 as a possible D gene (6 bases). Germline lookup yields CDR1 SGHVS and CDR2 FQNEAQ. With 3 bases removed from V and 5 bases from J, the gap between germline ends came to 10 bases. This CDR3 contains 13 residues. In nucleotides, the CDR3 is TGTGCCAGCAGCTTTCAGGGGCTGTATGGCTACACCTTC. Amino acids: CASSFQGLYGYTF.

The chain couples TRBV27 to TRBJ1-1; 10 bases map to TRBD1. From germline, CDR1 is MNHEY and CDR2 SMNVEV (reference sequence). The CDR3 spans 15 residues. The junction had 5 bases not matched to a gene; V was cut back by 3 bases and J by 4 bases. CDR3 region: CASSFFRTGGTEAFF. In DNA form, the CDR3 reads TGTGCCAGCAGTTTCTTCCGGACAGGGGGCACTGAAGCTTTCTTT.

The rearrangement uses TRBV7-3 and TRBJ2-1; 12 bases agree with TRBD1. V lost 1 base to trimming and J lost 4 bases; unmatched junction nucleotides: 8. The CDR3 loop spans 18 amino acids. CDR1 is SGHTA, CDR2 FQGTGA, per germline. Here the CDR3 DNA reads TGTGCCAGCAGCTTAATTGGGACAGGGGGCGTTTCGTACAATGAGCAGTTCTTC. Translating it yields CASSLIGTGGVSYNEQFF.

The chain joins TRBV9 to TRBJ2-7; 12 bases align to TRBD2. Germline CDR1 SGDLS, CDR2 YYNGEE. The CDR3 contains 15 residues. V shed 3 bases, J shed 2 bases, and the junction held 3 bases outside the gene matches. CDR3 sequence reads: CASSAGLAGPYEQYF. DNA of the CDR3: TGTGCCAGCAGCGCGGGACTAGCGGGCCCCTACGAGCAGTACTTC.

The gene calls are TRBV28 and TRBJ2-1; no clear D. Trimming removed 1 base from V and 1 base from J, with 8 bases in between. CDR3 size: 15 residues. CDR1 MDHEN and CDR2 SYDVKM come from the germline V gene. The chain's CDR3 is CASSLLALSYNEQFF. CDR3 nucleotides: TGTGCCAGCAGTTTATTGGCTCTTTCCTACAATGAGCAGTTCTTC.

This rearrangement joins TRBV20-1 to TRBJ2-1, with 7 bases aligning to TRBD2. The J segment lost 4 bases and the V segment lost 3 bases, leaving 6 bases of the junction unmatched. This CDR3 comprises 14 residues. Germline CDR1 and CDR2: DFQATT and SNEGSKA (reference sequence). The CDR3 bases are TGCAGTGCTAGTCCGGGGGGTATTTACAATGAGCAGTTCTTC. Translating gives CSASPGGIYNEQFF.

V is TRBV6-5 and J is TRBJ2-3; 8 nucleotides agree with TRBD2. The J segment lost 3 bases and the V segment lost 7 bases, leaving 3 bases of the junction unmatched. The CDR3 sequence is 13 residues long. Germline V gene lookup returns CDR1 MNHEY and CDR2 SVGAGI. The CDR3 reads CASKRERTDTQYF. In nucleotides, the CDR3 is TGTGCCAGCAAGCGGGAGAGGACAGATACGCAGTATTTT.

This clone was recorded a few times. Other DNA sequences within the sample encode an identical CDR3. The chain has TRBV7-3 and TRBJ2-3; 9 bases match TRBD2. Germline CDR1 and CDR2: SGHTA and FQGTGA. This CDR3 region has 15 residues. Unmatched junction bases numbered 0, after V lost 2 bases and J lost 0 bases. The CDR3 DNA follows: TGTGCCAGCAGCTTAGCGGGAGGGAGCACAGATACGCAGTATTTT. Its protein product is CASSLAGGSTDTQYF. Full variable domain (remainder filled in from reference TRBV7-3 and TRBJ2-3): GAGVSQTPSNKVTEKGKYVELRCDPISGHTALYWYRQSLGQGPEFLIYFQGTGAADDSGLPNDRFFAVRPEGSVSTLKIQRTERGDSAVYLCASSLAGGSTDTQYFGPGTRLTVL.

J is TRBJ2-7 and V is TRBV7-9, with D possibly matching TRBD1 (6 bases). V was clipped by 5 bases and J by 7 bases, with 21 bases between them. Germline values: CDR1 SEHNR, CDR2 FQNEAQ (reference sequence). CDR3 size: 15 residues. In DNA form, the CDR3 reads TGTGCCAGCAGCGCGAACCGGGACACATTCGGGGAGCAGTACTTC. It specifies CASSANRDTFGEQYF. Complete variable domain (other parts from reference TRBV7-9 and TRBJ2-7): DTGVSQNPRHKITKRGQNVTFRCDPISEHNRLYWYRQTLGQGPEFLTYFQNEAQLEKSRLLSDRFSAERPKGSFSTLEIQRTEQGDSAMYLCASSANRDTFGEQYFGPGTRLTVT.

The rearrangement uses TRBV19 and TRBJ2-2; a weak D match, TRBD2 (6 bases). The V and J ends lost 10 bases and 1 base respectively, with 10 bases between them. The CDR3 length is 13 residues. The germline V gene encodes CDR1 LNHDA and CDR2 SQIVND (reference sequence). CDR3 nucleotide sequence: TGTGCCAACGCGGGGCAGAACACCGGGGAGCTGTTTTTT. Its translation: CANAGQNTGELFF.

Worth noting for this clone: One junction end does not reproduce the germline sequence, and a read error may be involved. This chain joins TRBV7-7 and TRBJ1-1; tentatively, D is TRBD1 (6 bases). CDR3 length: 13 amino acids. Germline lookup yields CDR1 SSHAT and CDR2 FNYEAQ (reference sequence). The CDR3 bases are TGTGCTAGCAGCACAGGGTTGAACACTGAAGCTTTCTTT. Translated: CASSTGLNTEAFF.

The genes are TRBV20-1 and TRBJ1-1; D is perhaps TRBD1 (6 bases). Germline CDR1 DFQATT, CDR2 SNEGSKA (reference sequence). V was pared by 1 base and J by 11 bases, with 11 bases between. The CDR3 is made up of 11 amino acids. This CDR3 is CSARVGDMAFF. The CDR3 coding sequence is TGCAGTGCTAGAGTCGGGGACATGGCTTTCTTT.

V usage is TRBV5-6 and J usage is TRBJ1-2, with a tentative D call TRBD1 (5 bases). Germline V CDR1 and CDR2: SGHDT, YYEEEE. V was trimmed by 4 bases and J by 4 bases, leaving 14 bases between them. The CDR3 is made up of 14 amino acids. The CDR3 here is CASSPGSRGYGYTF. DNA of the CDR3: TGTGCCAGCAGCCCCGGATCTAGGGGCTATGGCTACACCTTC. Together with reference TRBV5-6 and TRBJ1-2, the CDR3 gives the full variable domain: DAGVTQSPTHLIKTRGQQVTLRCSPKSGHDTVSWYQQALGQGPQFIFQYYEEEERQRGNFPDRFSGHQFPNYSSELNVNALLLGDSALYLCASSPGSRGYGYTFGSGTRLTVV.

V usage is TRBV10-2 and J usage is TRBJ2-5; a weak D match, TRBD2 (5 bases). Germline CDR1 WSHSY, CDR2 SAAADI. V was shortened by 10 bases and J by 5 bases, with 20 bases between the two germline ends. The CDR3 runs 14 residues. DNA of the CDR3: TGCGCCACCGTACAATCGACGGGCGGGGAGACCCAGTACTTC. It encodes CATVQSTGGETQYF.